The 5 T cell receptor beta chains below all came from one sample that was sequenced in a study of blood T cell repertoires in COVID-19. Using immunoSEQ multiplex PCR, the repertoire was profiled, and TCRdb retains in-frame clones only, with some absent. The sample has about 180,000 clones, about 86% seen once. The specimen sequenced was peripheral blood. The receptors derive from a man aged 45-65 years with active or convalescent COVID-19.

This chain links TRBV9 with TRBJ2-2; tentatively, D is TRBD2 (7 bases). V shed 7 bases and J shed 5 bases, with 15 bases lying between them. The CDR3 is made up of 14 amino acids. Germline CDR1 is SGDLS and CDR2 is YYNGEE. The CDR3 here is CASSKQGGTGELFF. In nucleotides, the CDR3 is TGTGCCAGCTCAAAACAGGGAGGGACCGGGGAGCTGTTTTTT. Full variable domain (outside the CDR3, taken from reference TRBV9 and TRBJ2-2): DSGVTQTPKHLITATGQRVTLRCSPRSGDLSVYWYQQSLDQGLQFLIQYYNGEERAKGNILERFSAQQFPDLHSELNLSSLELGDSALYFCASSKQGGTGELFFGEGSRLTVL.

This chain's CDR3 is CASRTSGSTDTQYF. The CDR3 DNA follows: TGTGCCAGCAGGACTAGCGGAAGCACAGATACGCAGTATTTT. The V and J genes are TRBV11-2 and TRBJ2-3, with TRBD2 matching 9 bases. CDR3 size: 14 residues. From germline, CDR1 is SGHAT and CDR2 FQNNGV. Losses at the gene ends were 6 bases for V and 0 bases for J; bases not matched to a gene: 1.

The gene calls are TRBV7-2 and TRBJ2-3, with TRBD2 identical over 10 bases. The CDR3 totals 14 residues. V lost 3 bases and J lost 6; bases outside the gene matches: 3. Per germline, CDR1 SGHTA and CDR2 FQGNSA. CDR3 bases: TGTGCCAGCAGCTTTCTTAGCGGGGGGGATACGCAGTATTTT. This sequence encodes CASSFLSGGDTQYF.

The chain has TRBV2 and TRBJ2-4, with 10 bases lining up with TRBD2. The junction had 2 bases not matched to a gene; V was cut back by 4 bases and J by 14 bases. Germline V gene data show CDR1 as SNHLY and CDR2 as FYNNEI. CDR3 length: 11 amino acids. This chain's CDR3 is CASSGGLAKYF. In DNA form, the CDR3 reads TGTGCCAGCAGTGGGGGACTAGCGAAGTACTTC.

The CDR3, as DNA: TGTGCCAGCAGCCTGGCAGGTTCTGGGCCCCAGCATTTT. As protein: CASSLAGSGPQHF. The rearrangement links TRBV3-1 (or the pseudogene TRBV3-2) to TRBJ1-5; D gene ambiguous. The CDR3 consists of 13 residues. Germline loops: CDR1 LGHDT, CDR2 YNNKEL (reference sequence). V lost 4 bases to trimming and J lost 9 bases, with 13 bases between them.